Below are 4 T cell receptor beta chains sequenced from a single sample in a study of early T cells in non-severe SARS-CoV-2 infection. TCRdb reprocessed the 5' RACE reads via MiXCR and lists one record per CDR3 protein. The sample lists tens of thousands of distinct CDR3 sequences; around 13% were seen once. Sequenced input: whole blood. These receptors were collected from an adult who was a healthcare worker with PCR-confirmed SARS-CoV-2 infection or an uninfected control (not recorded which).

This clonotype was counted ten times or more. V usage is TRBV6-2 or TRBV6-3 and J usage is TRBJ1-5; no firm D call. CDR1 and CDR2 from the germline V gene are MNHEY and SVGEGT. The CDR3 contains 17 residues. Trimming shortened V by 0 bases and J by 5 bases, and 17 bases separated the two germline ends. In nucleotides, the CDR3 is TGTGCCAGCAGTTACTCGGACTACAGAATCCCTGATCAGCCCCAGCATTTT. This sequence encodes CASSYSDYRIPDQPQHF.

This clonotype has a handful of counts. The chain employs TRBV6-6 and TRBJ2-1; TRBD2 agrees at 11 bases. Germline CDR1 is MNHNY and CDR2 is SVGAGI (reference sequence). V was clipped by 2 bases and J by 8 bases; unmatched bases: 5. This CDR3 contains 15 residues. The chain's CDR3 is CASSYLTSGSDEQFF. The CDR3 bases are TGTGCCAGCAGTTACCTAACTAGCGGGAGCGATGAGCAGTTCTTC.

This clonotype was found many times. The chain couples TRBV10-3 to TRBJ1-6; D is undetermined. Germline V gene data show CDR1 as ENHRY and CDR2 as SYGVKD. The CDR3 contains 14 residues. Trimming removed 3 bases at V and 5 bases at J, with 8 bases between. CDR3: CAISDPSNNSPLHF. The CDR3 nucleotides are TGTGCCATCAGTGATCCGTCGAATAATTCACCCCTCCACTTT.

This clonotype was counted between two and nine times. This sequence joins TRBV9 and TRBJ2-1; D gene ambiguous. The CDR3 loop spans 12 amino acids. Looked up from germline, CDR1 is SGDLS and CDR2 is YYNGEE. Trimming removed 4 bases at V and 9 bases at J, with 11 bases between. CDR3 region: CASSLDPLEQFF. The DNA for the CDR3 is TGTGCCAGCAGCCTCGACCCTCTTGAGCAGTTCTTC.